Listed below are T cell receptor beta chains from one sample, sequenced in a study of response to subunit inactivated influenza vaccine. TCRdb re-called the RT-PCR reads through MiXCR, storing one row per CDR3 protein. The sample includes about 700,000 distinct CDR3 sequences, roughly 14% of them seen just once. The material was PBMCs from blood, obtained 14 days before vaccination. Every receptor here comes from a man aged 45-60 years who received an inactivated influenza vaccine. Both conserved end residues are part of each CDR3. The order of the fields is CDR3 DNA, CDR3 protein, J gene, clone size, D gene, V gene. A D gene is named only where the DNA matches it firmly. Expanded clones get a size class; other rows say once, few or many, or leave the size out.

cdr3_nt: TGTGCCAGCAGCCCAAGGACAGGCCCCGGCGAGCAGTACTTC
cdr3_aa: CASSPRTGPGEQYF
j_call: TRBJ2-7
clone_size: few
d_call: TRBD1
v_call: TRBV7-6

cdr3_nt: TGCAGCGTGGGGGGGGTAAAAAGTCCGAACCAAGAGACCCAGTACTTC
cdr3_aa: CSVGGVKSPNQETQYF
j_call: TRBJ2-5
clone_size: NA
d_call: TRBD2
v_call: TRBV29-1

cdr3_nt: TGTGCCAGCAGCCAATTCGGGGCCCTAAACACCGGGGAGCTGTTTTTT
cdr3_aa: CASSQFGALNTGELFF
j_call: TRBJ2-2
clone_size: many
d_call: NA
v_call: TRBV7-8

cdr3_nt: TGCAGTGCAAGTACCGGGACTAGCGGTTACGAGCAGTACTTC
cdr3_aa: CSASTGTSGYEQYF
j_call: TRBJ2-7
clone_size: few
d_call: TRBD2
v_call: TRBV20-1

cdr3_nt: TGTGCCAGCAGCCAAGAGGTCAGCTTCACAGATACGCAGTATTTT
cdr3_aa: CASSQEVSFTDTQYF
j_call: TRBJ2-3
clone_size: few
d_call: NA
v_call: TRBV3-1

cdr3_nt: TGCAGTGCTAGAGAGGCCAGGGGCAGAGAAAAACTGTTTTTT
cdr3_aa: CSAREARGREKLFF
j_call: TRBJ1-4
clone_size: NA
d_call: NA
v_call: TRBV20-1

cdr3_nt: TGTGCCAGCAGCAAACCCTTCAGGGAAGCAACCGGGGAGCTGTTTTTT
cdr3_aa: CASSKPFREATGELFF
j_call: TRBJ2-2
clone_size: NA
d_call: NA
v_call: TRBV11-2

cdr3_nt: TGCAGTGCTATTCCCGGGACAGGTTCTAGCACAGATACGCAGTATTTT
cdr3_aa: CSAIPGTGSSTDTQYF
j_call: TRBJ2-3
clone_size: NA
d_call: TRBD1
v_call: TRBV20-1

cdr3_nt: TGTGCCAGCAGCCGGACGCGGCTATCGAGCGGAGAGACCCAGTACTTC
cdr3_aa: CASSRTRLSSGETQYF
j_call: TRBJ2-5
clone_size: NA
d_call: NA
v_call: TRBV5-6

cdr3_nt: TGCAGTGCTAGGTCCCGCGGGATCAGCACAGATACGCAGTATTTT
cdr3_aa: CSARSRGISTDTQYF
j_call: TRBJ2-3
clone_size: NA
d_call: NA
v_call: TRBV20-1

cdr3_nt: TGCGCCAGCAGCTTGGCCTCCGCTTTGACAGGGAACTATGAGCAGTTCTTC
cdr3_aa: CASSLASALTGNYEQFF
j_call: TRBJ2-1
clone_size: few
d_call: TRBD1
v_call: TRBV5-1

cdr3_nt: TGTGCCATCAACGGGGGGAGGAATGAGCAGTTCTTC
cdr3_aa: CAINGGRNEQFF
j_call: TRBJ2-1
clone_size: many
d_call: TRBD2
v_call: TRBV10-3

cdr3_nt: TGTGCCAGCAGCCCCGGACACAAAACGACGCCCGAGCAGTACTTC
cdr3_aa: CASSPGHKTTPEQYF
j_call: TRBJ2-7
clone_size: NA
d_call: NA
v_call: TRBV3-1

cdr3_nt: TGTGCCAGCAGTGAAAAGCGGGGGGGCGGCAATGAGCAGTTCTTC
cdr3_aa: CASSEKRGGGNEQFF
j_call: TRBJ2-1
clone_size: NA
d_call: TRBD2
v_call: TRBV6-1

cdr3_nt: TGTGCCAGCTGTTTGGTGTCCCCCTTAGCGGGATGGGCAGATACGCAGTATTTT
cdr3_aa: CASCLVSPLAGWADTQYF
j_call: TRBJ2-3
clone_size: few
d_call: TRBD2
v_call: TRBV2

cdr3_nt: TGTGCCAGCAGTTACGTCAGGGGTGGCGAGCAGTACTTC
cdr3_aa: CASSYVRGGEQYF
j_call: TRBJ2-7
clone_size: many
d_call: NA
v_call: TRBV6-2/TRBV6-3

cdr3_nt: TGTGCCAGCAGACTACTGGGACAGGGTGTGAGAGATACGCAGTATTTT
cdr3_aa: CASRLLGQGVRDTQYF
j_call: TRBJ2-3
clone_size: few
d_call: TRBD1
v_call: TRBV27

cdr3_nt: TGTGCCAGCAGCTCGGTTCGGGGGCTCGGTGAGACTGAAGCTTTCTTT
cdr3_aa: CASSSVRGLGETEAFF
j_call: TRBJ1-1
clone_size: few
d_call: NA
v_call: TRBV7-6

cdr3_nt: TGTGCCAGCCGGAGAGAGAATGAAAAACTGTTTTTT
cdr3_aa: CASRRENEKLFF
j_call: TRBJ1-4
clone_size: NA
d_call: NA
v_call: TRBV2

cdr3_nt: TGCAGTGCTACTGGTGGGCGGGCGGGCCGGAGCTACGAGCAGTACTTC
cdr3_aa: CSATGGRAGRSYEQYF
j_call: TRBJ2-7
clone_size: NA
d_call: NA
v_call: TRBV20-1

cdr3_nt: TGTGCCAGCAGGAATCGAGGCGAGCAGTACTTC
cdr3_aa: CASRNRGEQYF
j_call: TRBJ2-7
clone_size: many
d_call: NA
v_call: TRBV7-2

cdr3_nt: TGCGCCAGCAGCCAGTGGGACACCAGCTCCTACAATGAGCAGTTCTTC
cdr3_aa: CASSQWDTSSYNEQFF
j_call: TRBJ2-1
clone_size: NA
d_call: NA
v_call: TRBV4-3

cdr3_nt: TGTGCCAGCAGTTGGGGGCCCCAGGGGGAGCAGTACTTC
cdr3_aa: CASSWGPQGEQYF
j_call: TRBJ2-7
clone_size: few
d_call: NA
v_call: TRBV27

cdr3_nt: TGTGCCAGCAGCTCAGGACAGAGGAAGTACCAAGAGACCCAGTACTTC
cdr3_aa: CASSSGQRKYQETQYF
j_call: TRBJ2-5
clone_size: NA
d_call: NA
v_call: TRBV7-9

cdr3_nt: TGCGCCAGCAGCTTGGCCGCAGGGAATGAGCAGTTCTTC
cdr3_aa: CASSLAAGNEQFF
j_call: TRBJ2-1
clone_size: many
d_call: NA
v_call: TRBV5-1

cdr3_nt: TGCGCCAGCAGCCAAGGCGGTGCGGGGGGGCGGAATGAGCAGTTCTTC
cdr3_aa: CASSQGGAGGRNEQFF
j_call: TRBJ2-1
clone_size: NA
d_call: TRBD2
v_call: TRBV4-1

cdr3_nt: TGTGCCAGCAGTGCGGCGACAGGAGGAAACATTCAGTACTTC
cdr3_aa: CASSAATGGNIQYF
j_call: TRBJ2-4
clone_size: NA
d_call: NA
v_call: TRBV2

cdr3_nt: TGTGCCAGCAGTTTAAGTGGGACAGCTAATTCACCCCTCCACTTT
cdr3_aa: CASSLSGTANSPLHF
j_call: TRBJ1-6
clone_size: many
d_call: TRBD1
v_call: TRBV27